These T cell receptor beta chains were read from a single sample in a study of Graves' ophthalmopathy and Graves' hyperthyroidism. Each CDR3 protein is one row after TCRdb ran MiXCR on the multiplex PCR reads. The sample shows 350,000 to 400,000 distinct CDR3 sequences, 15% to 19% of them seen only once. The sequencing sample was made of peripheral blood. The source of these receptors is a woman aged 18 to 35 with stable Graves' hyperthyroidism. Both conserved end residues are part of each CDR3. The D gene is left open where the match is weak. Clone size is given for some rows only: seen once, a few or many times, or a class if the clone is expanded.

CDR3nt: TGTGCCAGCAGTCCAAGCGCCGGGTCCCAAGAGACCCAGTACTTC; CDR3aa: CASSPSAGSQETQYF; j_gene: TRBJ2-5; v_gene: TRBV12-3/TRBV12-4; abundance: .; d_gene: .
CDR3nt: TGTGCCAGCACTGGACAGCGAAATTCACCCCTCCACTTT; CDR3aa: CASTGQRNSPLHF; j_gene: TRBJ1-6; v_gene: TRBV6-2/TRBV6-3; abundance: many; d_gene: .
CDR3nt: TGCAGCGTTGGTATTAGGGACAGAGCGAACACTGAAGCTTTCTTT; CDR3aa: CSVGIRDRANTEAFF; j_gene: TRBJ1-1; v_gene: TRBV29-1; abundance: .; d_gene: TRBD1
CDR3nt: TGTGCCAGCAGGGGAGGGGACATGAACACTGAAGCTTTCTTT; CDR3aa: CASRGGDMNTEAFF; j_gene: TRBJ1-1; v_gene: TRBV6-4; abundance: .; d_gene: .
CDR3nt: TGTGCCAGCAGGTCGACAGGGCGGGCCTATGGCTACACCTTC; CDR3aa: CASRSTGRAYGYTF; j_gene: TRBJ1-2; v_gene: TRBV12-3/TRBV12-4; abundance: many; d_gene: TRBD1
CDR3nt: TGTGCCAGCAGTCCTATACAGATAACCTACGAGCAGTACTTC; CDR3aa: CASSPIQITYEQYF; j_gene: TRBJ2-7; v_gene: TRBV6-2/TRBV6-3; abundance: many; d_gene: .
CDR3nt: TGTGCCAGCAGCTTAGAAGGGTTAGCGGGACTGCGAATCCCTGAAGCTTTCTTT; CDR3aa: CASSLEGLAGLRIPEAFF; j_gene: TRBJ1-1; v_gene: TRBV13; abundance: many; d_gene: .
CDR3nt: TGTGCCAGCAGTTACTCGAGGTGGGCCACCTCCAACTCCTACGAGCAGTACTTC; CDR3aa: CASSYSRWATSNSYEQYF; j_gene: TRBJ2-7; v_gene: TRBV6-2/TRBV6-3; abundance: many; d_gene: .
CDR3nt: TGTGCCAGCAGCTTAGTTAGCGGCTATGAAGCTTTCTTT; CDR3aa: CASSLVSGYEAFF; j_gene: TRBJ1-1; v_gene: TRBV7-9; abundance: many; d_gene: .
CDR3nt: TGTGCCAGCAGAGACGTATCGTCGGAGCAGTACTTC; CDR3aa: CASRDVSSEQYF; j_gene: TRBJ2-7; v_gene: TRBV6-1; abundance: many; d_gene: .
CDR3nt: TGTGCCAGCAGTGAAGGGCTAGCGGGGACTTTATACGAGCAGTACTTC; CDR3aa: CASSEGLAGTLYEQYF; j_gene: TRBJ2-7; v_gene: TRBV6-1; abundance: many; d_gene: TRBD2
CDR3nt: TGTGCCAGCAGTGGAAGAATCTCCGGGACACCCAACACCGGGGAGCTGTTTTTT; CDR3aa: CASSGRISGTPNTGELFF; j_gene: TRBJ2-2; v_gene: TRBV25-1; abundance: many; d_gene: .
CDR3nt: TGTGCCAGCAGCTTGGACATCTTTAAGGAGCTAGCCAAAAACATTCAGTACTTC; CDR3aa: CASSLDIFKELAKNIQYF; j_gene: TRBJ2-4; v_gene: TRBV5-5; abundance: many; d_gene: .
CDR3nt: TGTGCCAGCACCAACGCGGGCTACTCCTACGAGCAGTACTTC; CDR3aa: CASTNAGYSYEQYF; j_gene: TRBJ2-7; v_gene: TRBV6-2/TRBV6-3; abundance: few; d_gene: .
CDR3nt: TGTGCCAGTACAGCGGGGGTTAACACCGGGGAGCTGTTTTTT; CDR3aa: CASTAGVNTGELFF; j_gene: TRBJ2-2; v_gene: TRBV11-3; abundance: many; d_gene: TRBD2
CDR3nt: TGTGCCAGCAGTTACTCTCCCGAGACCCAGTACTTC; CDR3aa: CASSYSPETQYF; j_gene: TRBJ2-5; v_gene: TRBV6-5; abundance: many; d_gene: .
CDR3nt: TGTGCCAGCAGCTTCGCAGGGGCCTACGAGCAGTACTTC; CDR3aa: CASSFAGAYEQYF; j_gene: TRBJ2-7; v_gene: TRBV11-2; abundance: many; d_gene: .
CDR3nt: TGCAGTGCTACCTCAGGGAGCACTGAAGCTTTCTTT; CDR3aa: CSATSGSTEAFF; j_gene: TRBJ1-1; v_gene: TRBV20-1; abundance: many; d_gene: .
CDR3nt: TGTGCCAGCAGCCCCCACTACCTTAACTCTGGAAACACCATATATTTT; CDR3aa: CASSPHYLNSGNTIYF; j_gene: TRBJ1-3; v_gene: TRBV28; abundance: many; d_gene: .
CDR3nt: TGTGCCAGCAGTACGGACAGGGCGACGAATGGCTACACCTTC; CDR3aa: CASSTDRATNGYTF; j_gene: TRBJ1-2; v_gene: TRBV6-5; abundance: many; d_gene: TRBD1
CDR3nt: TGTGCCAGCAGTTTATTGCAGTCCTATGGCTACACCTTC; CDR3aa: CASSLLQSYGYTF; j_gene: TRBJ1-2; v_gene: TRBV12-3/TRBV12-4; abundance: many; d_gene: .
CDR3nt: TGTGCCAGCACCCTCCAGGCGAGGCCCTACGAGCAGTACTTC; CDR3aa: CASTLQARPYEQYF; j_gene: TRBJ2-7; v_gene: TRBV13; abundance: few; d_gene: .
CDR3nt: TGTGCCAGCAGTTTAAATACGGGACACCAAAATTCACCCCTCCACTTT; CDR3aa: CASSLNTGHQNSPLHF; j_gene: TRBJ1-6; v_gene: TRBV12-3/TRBV12-4; abundance: .; d_gene: .
CDR3nt: TGTGCCAGCAGTTACCGGGGCGGTTTCTACGAGCAGTACTTC; CDR3aa: CASSYRGGFYEQYF; j_gene: TRBJ2-7; v_gene: TRBV6-2/TRBV6-3; abundance: many; d_gene: .
CDR3nt: TGTGCCAGCAGTTTGGGCCCTGGGAACACTGAAGCTTTCTTT; CDR3aa: CASSLGPGNTEAFF; j_gene: TRBJ1-1; v_gene: TRBV12-3/TRBV12-4; abundance: many; d_gene: .
CDR3nt: TGTGCCAGCAGCCCCTCCAATGGCTACACCTTC; CDR3aa: CASSPSNGYTF; j_gene: TRBJ1-2; v_gene: TRBV6-1; abundance: many; d_gene: .
CDR3nt: TGCAGTGCTAGACCAACGGGGCTCCGACAGCCGGAGTATGGCTACACCTTC; CDR3aa: CSARPTGLRQPEYGYTF; j_gene: TRBJ1-2; v_gene: TRBV20-1; abundance: .; d_gene: .
CDR3nt: TGTGCCAGCAGTTCTAGCGGGGGGAGGACCGGGGAGCTGTTTTTT; CDR3aa: CASSSSGGRTGELFF; j_gene: TRBJ2-2; v_gene: TRBV6-2/TRBV6-3; abundance: many; d_gene: TRBD2
CDR3nt: TGTGCCAGCAGCTTAGAAGAAGGGGGTGGCTACACCTTC; CDR3aa: CASSLEEGGGYTF; j_gene: TRBJ1-2; v_gene: TRBV7-9; abundance: many; d_gene: .
CDR3nt: TGTGCCAGTAATCCGGGACAGCCGAACACTGAAGCTTTCTTT; CDR3aa: CASNPGQPNTEAFF; j_gene: TRBJ1-1; v_gene: TRBV19; abundance: many; d_gene: TRBD1
CDR3nt: TGTGCCAGCAGTGCGACAGCGTCCTCTGGAAACACCATATATTTT; CDR3aa: CASSATASSGNTIYF; j_gene: TRBJ1-3; v_gene: TRBV6-1; abundance: many; d_gene: .
CDR3nt: TGTGCCAGCAGGAGGCCCCAGGACGCTGTATATGGCTACACCTTC; CDR3aa: CASRRPQDAVYGYTF; j_gene: TRBJ1-2; v_gene: TRBV6-4; abundance: many; d_gene: .
CDR3nt: TGTGCCAGCAGCTCCACGGGACCAGAGCAGTACTTC; CDR3aa: CASSSTGPEQYF; j_gene: TRBJ2-7; v_gene: TRBV7-4; abundance: many; d_gene: .